This T cell receptor beta chain was sequenced in a study of OX40 agonist ivuxolimab in advanced cancers. Study information: Six ivuxolimab dose levels, 0.01 to 10 mg/kg, were given intravenously every 2 weeks. Partial responses were recorded for three patients, including one with hepatocellular carcinoma and two with cutaneous melanoma.

The CDR3 contains 14 residues. V was shortened by 10 bases and J by 5 bases, with 18 bases between the two germline ends. Germline V gene data show CDR1 as MNHEY and CDR2 as SMNVEV (reference sequence). Using immunoSEQ multiplex PCR, the repertoire was profiled, and TCRdb retains in-frame clones only, with some absent. The sample has 50,000 to 75,000 clones; roughly nine tenths are singletons. This TCR was recovered from an adult with an advanced solid tumor such as melanoma, head and neck, liver or kidney cancer. The rearrangement joins TRBV27 to TRBJ2-1; TRBD2 might be the D (7 bases). The sequencing used CD4+ or CD8+ T cells sorted from blood, collected in a trial of the OX40 agonist ivuxolimab. In DNA, the CDR3 is TGTGCCACTCGACTAGCCGGGGGGCACAATGAGCAGTTCTTC. As protein: CATRLAGGHNEQFF.